The 5 T cell receptor beta chains presented below share a single source sample, sequenced in a study of T-cell reconstitution after alpha-beta-depleted transplantation in children. Using unique molecular identifiers, the investigators prepared the TCRbeta library. TCRdb fed the PCR reads into MiXCR, producing one record per CDR3 protein. Among about 980,000 distinct CDR3 sequences listed, roughly 29% were seen once. This material consisted of PBMCs, mostly from graft donor cells, taken 360 days after TCRalphabeta/CD19-depleted stem cell transplant. The receptor source for this set is a boy under two years old who had a stem cell transplant for SCID, so the T cells may come from the graft donor.

The chain links TRBV4-2 to TRBJ1-6; 7 nucleotides line up with TRBD1. CDR1 and CDR2 (germline): LGHNA, YNFKEQ. This CDR3 spans 17 amino acids. V dropped 0 bases and J dropped 3; count of bases not matched to a gene: 5. Here the CDR3 reads CASSQDRRDSYNSPLHF. In DNA form, the CDR3 reads TGTGCCAGCAGCCAAGATAGGAGGGACAGCTATAATTCACCCCTCCACTTT.

The chain employs TRBV28 and TRBJ2-7; possibly TRBD2 for D (5 bases). CDR1 and CDR2 from the germline V gene are MDHEN and SYDVKM. The length of the CDR3 is 14 residues. Deletions cut 3 bases from V and 3 bases from J, with 12 bases between. The CDR3 DNA reads TGTGCCAGCAGTTTTGAGGGAGCCAACTACGAGCAGTACTTC. Amino acid sequence: CASSFEGANYEQYF.

The chain has TRBV7-3 and TRBJ2-7; a weak D match, TRBD2 (6 bases). CDR3 size: 20 residues. Germline assignment: CDR1 SGHTA and CDR2 FQGTGA. V was trimmed by 2 bases and J by 6 bases, leaving 32 bases between them. The CDR3, as DNA: TGTGCCAGCAGCTTATTCCCCTGGGGCGCCTCTGCGGGATGGAACCTCGAGCAGTACTTC. Amino acid sequence: CASSLFPWGASAGWNLEQYF.

V usage is TRBV6-5 and J usage is TRBJ2-1; D not resolved. Trimming left V 4 bases short and J 1 base short, with 11 bases between. Per the germline V gene, CDR1 is MNHEY and CDR2 is SVGAGI. The CDR3 is 15 residues long. CDR3 loop: CASSCRQVSYNEQFF. For the CDR3, the DNA is TGTGCCAGCAGTTGCAGGCAGGTTTCCTACAATGAGCAGTTCTTC.

This clonotype was seen only a few times. This chain joins TRBV9 and TRBJ1-1; the match to TRBD1 covers 10 bases. This CDR3 region has 15 residues. Germline V gives CDR1 SGDLS, CDR2 YYNGEE. The J segment lost 5 bases and the V segment lost 3 bases, leaving 7 bases of the junction unmatched. This CDR3 reads CASSGDRGRGTEAFF. CDR3 DNA: TGTGCCAGCAGCGGAGACAGGGGGCGAGGGACTGAAGCTTTCTTT.